Each of the 26 T cell receptor beta chains below was sequenced from the same sample in a study of post-analysis software for immune sequencing data. Study-level results: Comparison of patients with controls showed five TRBV segments more frequent in patients, TRBV5-6, TRBV5-1 and TRBV20-1 among them.

Every TCR beta cDNA library bore unique molecular identifiers. TCRdb used MiXCR to reprocess the PCR reads, holding one entry per CDR3 protein. The table has 400,000 to 500,000 distinct CDR3 sequences, 30% to 40% seen once; the top ten hold roughly 8.2%. These receptors have no known antigen. Sequencing input: blood. Receptors originate from a girl aged 2 to 9 with multiple sclerosis.

The chain uses TRBV20-1 and TRBJ2-4, with D possibly being TRBD1 or TRBD2 (5 bases each). The germline V and J ends were trimmed by 6 bases and 2 bases, with 11 bases remaining between them. From germline, CDR1 is DFQATT and CDR2 SNEGSKA (reference sequence). This CDR3 contains 13 residues. The CDR3, as DNA: TGCAGTGCCCTCCGGGGCACCAAAAACATTCAGTACTTC. Its protein is CSALRGTKNIQYF.

In DNA form, the CDR3 reads TGTGCCAGCAGCTTAGGCGTAAACTCCTACAATGAGCAGTTCTTC. Protein product: CASSLGVNSYNEQFF. The chain couples TRBV7-2 to TRBJ2-1; no reliable D call. Germline V CDR1 and CDR2: SGHTA, FQGNSA. V shed 1 base and J shed 0 bases, with 7 bases lying between them. CDR3 length: 15 amino acids.

This chain uses TRBV20-1 with TRBJ2-5; 10 positions match TRBD2. V lost 5 bases and J lost 0; bases outside the gene matches: 9. The CDR3 is 16 residues long. Germline V gene data show CDR1 as DFQATT and CDR2 as SNEGSKA (reference sequence). CDR3 amino acids: CSAVDSGRPHQETQYF. The CDR3 region has the DNA TGCAGTGCTGTAGATAGCGGGAGGCCTCACCAAGAGACCCAGTACTTC.

The count of this clonotype is one. This sequence joins TRBV7-3 and TRBJ2-2, with D possibly TRBD2 on 5 matching bases. CDR3 size: 16 residues. V shed 1 base and J shed 0 bases, with 9 bases lying between them. Germline lookup yields CDR1 SGHTA and CDR2 FQGTGA. The CDR3 here is CASSLSPSPNTGELFF. In nucleotides, the CDR3 is TGTGCCAGCAGCTTAAGTCCTAGCCCGAACACCGGGGAGCTGTTTTTT.

This clonotype was seen only a few times. The chain links TRBV6-4 to TRBJ1-1; TRBD1 matches 9 bases. V lost 6 bases to trimming and J lost 3 bases; unmatched junction nucleotides: 11. The CDR3 runs 16 residues. Per germline, CDR1 MRHNA and CDR2 SNTAGT. CDR3 nucleotide sequence: TGTGCCAGCAGGAACATAGGGACAGGGCGGTACACTGAAGCTTTCTTT. Encoded protein: CASRNIGTGRYTEAFF.

In nucleotides, the CDR3 is TGTGCCAGCTCACCGGTGACAGGGCCGAACACTGAAGCTTTCTTT. It yields the protein CASSPVTGPNTEAFF. J is TRBJ1-1 and V is TRBV18; 7 nucleotides line up with TRBD1. The CDR3 totals 15 residues. Germline CDR1 reads KGHSH; CDR2 reads LQKENI. Trimming took 3 bases from V and 1 from J; bases not matched to a gene: 5.

The genes are TRBV12-3 or TRBV12-4 and TRBJ2-7, with D unclear. This CDR3 has 13 amino acids. V was clipped by 6 bases and J by 1 base, with 10 bases between them. CDR3 region: CASRRDTSYEQYF. The CDR3 nucleotides are TGTGCCAGCAGACGTGACACTTCCTACGAGCAGTACTTC.

The CDR3 reads CASGLGTSAGQETQYF. The CDR3 DNA reads as TGCGCCAGCGGCCTCGGGACTAGCGCTGGCCAAGAGACCCAGTACTTC. This chain joins TRBV5-1 and TRBJ2-5; TRBD2 aligns across 10 bases. Trimming took 7 bases from V and 1 from J; bases not matched to a gene: 10. Germline-derived CDR1 and CDR2 are SGHRS and YFSETQ. The CDR3 sequence is 16 residues long.

This clonotype was detected only a few times. This chain uses TRBV6-5 with TRBJ2-1; 13 positions agree with TRBD2. V dropped 6 bases and J dropped 10; count of bases not matched to a gene: 9. Germline CDR1 is MNHEY and CDR2 is SVGAGI. CDR3 length: 15 amino acids. CDR3 sequence reads: CASRFGTSGVGEQFF. CDR3 nucleotides: TGTGCCAGCAGGTTCGGGACTAGCGGGGTTGGAGAGCAGTTCTTC.

This clonotype showed up just a few times. V gene TRBV7-2 combines with J gene TRBJ1-2; D perhaps matches TRBD1 (6 bases). Germline V CDR1 and CDR2: SGHTA, FQGNSA. CDR3 size: 15 residues. Trimming took off 1 base at V and 8 bases at J, with 17 bases between the two ends. The CDR3 sequence is CASSLGGSGGGGYTF. In nucleotides, the CDR3 is TGTGCCAGCAGCTTAGGGGGATCCGGGGGCGGCGGCTACACCTTC.

This chain links TRBV5-1 with TRBJ1-5; a possible D gene is TRBD1 (5 bases). Between the trimmed V and J ends, which lost 2 bases and 0 bases, there was a span of 18 bases. The germline gives CDR1 SGHRS, CDR2 YFSETQ. The CDR3 loop spans 18 amino acids. The CDR3 loop is CASSFGPGSPYSNQPQHF. CDR3 DNA sequence: TGCGCCAGCAGCTTTGGTCCAGGGAGCCCCTATAGCAATCAGCCCCAGCATTTT.

This clonotype was counted between two and nine times. The chain is built from TRBV11-2 and TRBJ1-2; 9 bases line up with TRBD1. The germline gives CDR1 SGHAT, CDR2 FQNNGV. The V segment lost 5 bases and the J segment 6 bases; nucleotides outside the gene matches: 7. The CDR3 spans 14 residues. CDR3 amino acids: CASSLLGQGHGYTF. CDR3 sequence (DNA): TGTGCCAGCAGCCTACTGGGACAGGGCCATGGCTACACCTTC.

This chain uses TRBV6-2 or TRBV6-3 with TRBJ2-3; D is perhaps TRBD1 or TRBD2 (5 bases each). CDR1 and CDR2 from the germline V gene are MNHEY and SVGEGT. This CDR3 has 16 residues. The V end lost 7 bases, the J end lost 3 bases, and 20 bases lay between the germline ends. The CDR3, as DNA: TGTGCCAGCAAATCCTGGGGGAGAATCGATACAGATACGCAGTATTTT. Its translation: CASKSWGRIDTDTQYF.

J is TRBJ1-2 and V is TRBV2; D perhaps matches TRBD1 (5 bases). The CDR3 has 13 amino acids. CDR1 and CDR2 (germline): SNHLY, FYNNEI. The ends were cut back, 6 bases at V and 4 bases at J, with 12 bases in the middle. In DNA form, the CDR3 reads TGTGCCAGCAGCGTAGGGGTGGGCTATGGCTACACCTTC. Residues: CASSVGVGYGYTF.

The chain employs TRBV20-1 and TRBJ2-3; D may be TRBD1 or TRBD2 (6 bases each). Germline V gives CDR1 DFQATT, CDR2 SNEGSKA (reference sequence). The CDR3 extends over 18 amino acids. The V end lost 0 bases, the J end lost 2 bases, and 21 bases lay between the germline ends. CDR3 region: CSARERYLGGSVTDTQYF. The CDR3 region has the DNA TGCAGTGCTAGAGAACGATATTTGGGGGGCTCAGTCACAGATACGCAGTATTTT.

The chain is built from TRBV12-3 or TRBV12-4 and TRBJ2-5; a possible D gene is TRBD2 (6 bases). The CDR3 is 15 amino acids. The V gene lost 6 bases and the J gene lost 2 bases, with 16 bases spanning the gap. The CDR3 is CASSPGGSQQETQYF. The CDR3 DNA reads TGTGCCAGCAGCCCCGGGGGTTCCCAGCAAGAGACCCAGTACTTC.

V gene TRBV20-1 combines with J gene TRBJ1-1; D might be TRBD1 (6 bases). Germline CDR1 is DFQATT and CDR2 is SNEGSKA (reference sequence). V shed 0 bases and J shed 9 bases, with 20 bases lying between them. The CDR3 is 15 residues long. CDR3: CSARDLERTGGQAFF. The CDR3 region has the DNA TGCAGTGCTAGAGATCTAGAGAGAACCGGGGGCCAAGCTTTCTTT.

The chain recombines TRBV6-5 with TRBJ1-6, with 8 nucleotides matching TRBD1. Germline assignment: CDR1 MNHEY and CDR2 SVGAGI. The CDR3 consists of 18 residues. Trimming removed 0 bases from V and 10 bases from J; junction bases left unmatched: 14. CDR3 residues: CASSYSQKRTGSWSPLHF. Here the CDR3 DNA reads TGTGCCAGCAGTTACTCCCAGAAAAGGACAGGGAGTTGGTCACCCCTCCACTTT.

V gene TRBV28 combines with J gene TRBJ2-6; perhaps TRBD1 as D (6 bases). The V gene lost 4 bases and the J gene lost 4 bases, with 14 bases spanning the gap. Germline loops: CDR1 MDHEN, CDR2 SYDVKM. This CDR3 has 16 residues. Here the CDR3 reads CASSSQGSGGANVLTF. CDR3 bases: TGTGCCAGCAGTTCACAGGGATCAGGAGGGGCCAACGTCCTGACTTTC.

This clonotype was counted a few times. V and J are TRBV12-3 or TRBV12-4 and TRBJ2-7, with TRBD2 matching over 15 bases. J was trimmed by 2 bases and V by 10 bases; bases with no gene match: 6. The CDR3 consists of 15 residues. The CDR3 nucleotides read TGTGCCACCATGGGACTAGCGGGGGGTCCCTACGAGCAGTACTTC. Protein sequence: CATMGLAGGPYEQYF.

In its sample, this clonotype was seen a few times. The genes are TRBV5-4 and TRBJ1-5, with 9 bases lining up with TRBD1. The CDR3 is made up of 16 amino acids. Germline CDR1 and CDR2: SGHNT and YYREEE (reference sequence). V trimming: 4 bases; J trimming: 2 bases; junction bases outside the gene matches: 7. The CDR3 region has the DNA TGTGCCAGCAGCCCATTACGGGACAGGGGCAATCAGCCCCAGCATTTT. Its translation: CASSPLRDRGNQPQHF. The full variable domain, completed using reference TRBV5-4 and TRBJ1-5, is ETGVTQSPTHLIKTRGQQVTLRCSSQSGHNTVSWYQQALGQGPQFIFQYYREEENGRGNFPPRFSGLQFPNYSSELNVNALELDDSALYLCASSPLRDRGNQPQHFGDGTRLSIL.

This clonotype has more than one count but fewer than ten. The rearrangement joins TRBV7-3 to TRBJ2-1; TRBD2 matches at 12 bases. Trimming cost V 3 bases and J 6 bases; bases outside gene matches: 3. Germline CDR1 is SGHTA and CDR2 is FQGTGA. The CDR3 is made up of 15 amino acids. The CDR3 spells CASSLGLAGSNEQFF. The CDR3, as DNA: TGTGCCAGCAGCTTGGGACTAGCGGGTAGCAATGAGCAGTTCTTC.

This clonotype has more than one count but fewer than ten. V and J are TRBV6-6 and TRBJ1-1; D call uncertain. Trimming stripped 0 bases from V and 0 bases from J, with 8 bases between. The CDR3 length is 15 residues. Germline lookup yields CDR1 MNHNY and CDR2 SVGAGI (reference sequence). The CDR3 sequence is CASSYSYEMNTEAFF. The CDR3 DNA is TGTGCCAGCAGTTACTCGTACGAGATGAACACTGAAGCTTTCTTT.

The chain employs TRBV4-1 and TRBJ2-5; D unresolved. Deletions cut 0 bases from V and 5 bases from J, with 10 bases between. This CDR3 contains 14 residues. From germline, CDR1 is MGHRA and CDR2 YSYEKL. DNA of the CDR3: TGCGCCAGCAGCCAAGATGTAGGGCGGGAGACCCAGTACTTC. It specifies CASSQDVGRETQYF.

The gene calls are TRBV20-1 and TRBJ2-1, with D possibly matching TRBD1 (5 bases). CDR1 is DFQATT and CDR2 is SNEGSKA in the germline V gene (reference sequence). With 0 bases removed from V and 1 base from J, the gap between germline ends came to 19 bases. This CDR3 has 18 residues. The CDR3 DNA follows: TGCAGTGCTAGAGATGGTCAAGGGGTCGTGCTTTCCTACAATGAGCAGTTCTTC. It encodes CSARDGQGVVLSYNEQFF.

The V gene is TRBV2, the J gene TRBJ2-6; tentative D call: TRBD1 (6 bases). CDR1 is SNHLY, CDR2 FYNNEI, per germline. V gave up 5 bases and J gave up 1 base, with 24 bases separating them. The CDR3 contains 20 residues. The CDR3 DNA is TGTGCCAGCAGTTCCACCCGGACAGCTATCACTGCATCTGGGGCCAACGTCCTGACTTTC. Its translation is CASSSTRTAITASGANVLTF.